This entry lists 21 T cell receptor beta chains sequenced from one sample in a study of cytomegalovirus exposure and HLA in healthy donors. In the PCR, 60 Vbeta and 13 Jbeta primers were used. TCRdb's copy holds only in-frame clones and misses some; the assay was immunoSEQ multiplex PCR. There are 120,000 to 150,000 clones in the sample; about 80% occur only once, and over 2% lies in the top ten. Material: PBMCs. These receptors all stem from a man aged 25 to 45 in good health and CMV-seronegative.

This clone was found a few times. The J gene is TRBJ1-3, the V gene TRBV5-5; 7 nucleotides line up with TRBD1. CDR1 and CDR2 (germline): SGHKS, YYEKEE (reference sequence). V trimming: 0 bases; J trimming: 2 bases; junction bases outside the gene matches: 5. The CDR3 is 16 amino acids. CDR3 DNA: TGTGCCAGCAGCTTGGAACGACAGGGAGCTGGAAACACCATATATTTT. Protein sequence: CASSLERQGAGNTIYF.

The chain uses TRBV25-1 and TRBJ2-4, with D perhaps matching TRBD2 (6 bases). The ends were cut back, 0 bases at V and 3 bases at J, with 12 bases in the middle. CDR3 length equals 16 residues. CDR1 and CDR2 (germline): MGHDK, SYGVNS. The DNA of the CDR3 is TGTGCCAGCAGTGAATACGGGGGAGTTAGCAAAAACATTCAGTACTTC. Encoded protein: CASSEYGGVSKNIQYF.

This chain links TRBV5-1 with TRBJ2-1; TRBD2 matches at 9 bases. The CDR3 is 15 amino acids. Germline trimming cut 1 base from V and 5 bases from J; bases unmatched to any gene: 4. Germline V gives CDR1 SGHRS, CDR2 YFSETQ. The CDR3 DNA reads TGCGCCAGCAGCTTGCTAGCGGGGAGAGACAATGAGCAGTTCTTC. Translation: CASSLLAGRDNEQFF.

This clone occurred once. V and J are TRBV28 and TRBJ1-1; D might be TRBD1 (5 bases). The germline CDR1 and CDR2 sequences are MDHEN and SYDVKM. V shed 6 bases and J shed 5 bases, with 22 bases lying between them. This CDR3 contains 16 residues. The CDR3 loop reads CASSTRAAGGKTEAFF. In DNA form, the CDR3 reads TGTGCCAGCAGCACGCGTGCCGCGGGGGGTAAAACTGAAGCTTTCTTT.

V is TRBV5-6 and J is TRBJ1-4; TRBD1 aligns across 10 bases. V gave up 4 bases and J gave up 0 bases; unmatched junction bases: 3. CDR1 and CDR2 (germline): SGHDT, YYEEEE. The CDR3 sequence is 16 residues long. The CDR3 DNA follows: TGTGCCAGCAGCACCGGACAGGGGGCAACTAATGAAAAACTGTTTTTT. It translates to CASSTGQGATNEKLFF.

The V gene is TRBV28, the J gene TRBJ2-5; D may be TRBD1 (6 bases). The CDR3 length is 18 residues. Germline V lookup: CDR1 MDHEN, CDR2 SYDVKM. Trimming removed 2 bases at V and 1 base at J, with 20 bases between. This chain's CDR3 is CASSLEFSWVQGQETQYF. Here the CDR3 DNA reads TGTGCCAGCAGTTTAGAATTTTCTTGGGTACAGGGCCAAGAGACCCAGTACTTC.

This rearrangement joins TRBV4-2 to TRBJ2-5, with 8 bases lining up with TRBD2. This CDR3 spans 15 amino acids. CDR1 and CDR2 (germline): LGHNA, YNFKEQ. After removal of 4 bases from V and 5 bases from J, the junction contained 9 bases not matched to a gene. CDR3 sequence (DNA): TGTGCCAGCAGCCTTTTCACGGGGGGGCCGGAGACCCAGTACTTC. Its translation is CASSLFTGGPETQYF.

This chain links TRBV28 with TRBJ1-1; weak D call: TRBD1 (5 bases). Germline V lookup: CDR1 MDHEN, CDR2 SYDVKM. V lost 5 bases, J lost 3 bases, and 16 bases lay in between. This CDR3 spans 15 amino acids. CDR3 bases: TGTGCCAGCAGTCCCCAAGGCAGGGCCGACACTGAAGCTTTCTTT. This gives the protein CASSPQGRADTEAFF.

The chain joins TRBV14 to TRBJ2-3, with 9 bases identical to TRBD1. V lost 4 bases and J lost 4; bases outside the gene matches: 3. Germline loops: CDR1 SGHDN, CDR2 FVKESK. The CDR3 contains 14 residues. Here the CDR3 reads CASSRDRASDTQYF. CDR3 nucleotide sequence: TGTGCCAGCAGCCGGGACAGGGCGTCAGATACGCAGTATTTT.

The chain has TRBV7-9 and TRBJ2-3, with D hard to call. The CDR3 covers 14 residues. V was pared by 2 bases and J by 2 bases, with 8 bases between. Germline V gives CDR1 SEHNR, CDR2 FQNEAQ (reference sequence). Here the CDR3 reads CASSLSRSTDTQYF. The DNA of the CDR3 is TGTGCCAGCAGCTTATCCCGGTCCACAGATACGCAGTATTTT.

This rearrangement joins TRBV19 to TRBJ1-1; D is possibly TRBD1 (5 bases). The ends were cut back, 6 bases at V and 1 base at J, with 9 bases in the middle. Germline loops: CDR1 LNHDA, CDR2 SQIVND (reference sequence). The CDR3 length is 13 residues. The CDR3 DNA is TGTGCCAGTAGCCCTACAGGGAACACTGAAGCTTTCTTT. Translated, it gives CASSPTGNTEAFF.

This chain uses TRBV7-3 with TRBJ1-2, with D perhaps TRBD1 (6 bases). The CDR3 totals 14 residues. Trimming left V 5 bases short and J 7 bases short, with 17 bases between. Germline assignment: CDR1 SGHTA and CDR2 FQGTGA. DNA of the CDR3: TGTGCCAGCAGCCCTGGAGCGGGGGGCTTTGGCTACACCTTC. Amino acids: CASSPGAGGFGYTF.

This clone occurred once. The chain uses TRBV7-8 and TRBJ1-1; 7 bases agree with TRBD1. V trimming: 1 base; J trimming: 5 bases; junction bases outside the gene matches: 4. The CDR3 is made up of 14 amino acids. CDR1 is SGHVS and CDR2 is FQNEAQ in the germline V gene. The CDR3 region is CASSLDRGGTEAFF. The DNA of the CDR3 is TGTGCCAGCAGCTTAGACAGGGGTGGTACTGAAGCTTTCTTT.

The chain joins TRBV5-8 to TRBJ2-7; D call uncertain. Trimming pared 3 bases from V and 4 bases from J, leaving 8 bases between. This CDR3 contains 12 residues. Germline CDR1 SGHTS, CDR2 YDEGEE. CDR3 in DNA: TGTGCCAGCAGCTCACACACATACGAGCAGTACTTC. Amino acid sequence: CASSSHTYEQYF.

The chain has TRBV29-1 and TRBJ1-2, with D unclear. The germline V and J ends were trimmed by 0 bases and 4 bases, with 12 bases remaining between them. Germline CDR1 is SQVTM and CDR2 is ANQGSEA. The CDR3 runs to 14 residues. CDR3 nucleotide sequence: TGCAGCGTTGAAGACCCGGGAACCCCCTATGGCTACACCTTC. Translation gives CSVEDPGTPYGYTF.

CDR3 in DNA: TGTGCCAGCAGCACATACACCGGTCCTGGACTAGCGGAACCCTCCACCGGGGAGCTGTTTTTT. Translating it yields CASSTYTGPGLAEPSTGELFF. The chain carries TRBV13 and TRBJ2-2, with 10 bases aligning to TRBD2. V dropped 5 bases and J dropped 4; count of bases not matched to a gene: 22. From germline, CDR1 is PRHDT and CDR2 FYEKMQ (reference sequence). This CDR3 is built from 21 residues.

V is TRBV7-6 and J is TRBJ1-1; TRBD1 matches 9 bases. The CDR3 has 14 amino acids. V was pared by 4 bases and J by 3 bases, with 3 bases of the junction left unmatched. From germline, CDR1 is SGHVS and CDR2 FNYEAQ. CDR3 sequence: CASSSWTGDTEAFF. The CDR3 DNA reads TGTGCCAGCAGCTCCTGGACAGGGGACACTGAAGCTTTCTTT.

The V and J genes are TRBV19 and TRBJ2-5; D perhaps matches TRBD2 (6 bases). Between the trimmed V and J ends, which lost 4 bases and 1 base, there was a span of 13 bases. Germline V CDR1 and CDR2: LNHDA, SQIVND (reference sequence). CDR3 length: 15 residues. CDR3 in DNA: TGTGCCAGTAGTACGACACTAGCCCGCCAAGAGACCCAGTACTTC. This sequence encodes CASSTTLARQETQYF.

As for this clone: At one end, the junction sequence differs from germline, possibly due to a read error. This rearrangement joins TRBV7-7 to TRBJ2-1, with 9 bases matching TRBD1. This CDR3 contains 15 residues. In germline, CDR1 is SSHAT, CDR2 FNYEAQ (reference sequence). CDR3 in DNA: TGTGCTAGCAGCCCCGGACAGGGGATTGGCCATGAGCAGTTCTTC. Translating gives CASSPGQGIGHEQFF.

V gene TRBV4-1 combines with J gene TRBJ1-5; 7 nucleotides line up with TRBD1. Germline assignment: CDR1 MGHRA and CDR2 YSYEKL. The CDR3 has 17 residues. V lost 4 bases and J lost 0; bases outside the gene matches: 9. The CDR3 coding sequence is TGCGCCAGCAGCCGACAGGGTAACGGGGATAGCAATCAGCCCCAGCATTTT. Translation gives CASSRQGNGDSNQPQHF.

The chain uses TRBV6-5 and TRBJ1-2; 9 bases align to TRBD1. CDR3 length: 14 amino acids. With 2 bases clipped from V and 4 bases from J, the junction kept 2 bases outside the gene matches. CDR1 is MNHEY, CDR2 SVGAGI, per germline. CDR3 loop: CASSYRGQGYGYTF. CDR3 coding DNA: TGTGCCAGCAGTTACCGGGGACAGGGCTATGGCTACACCTTC.